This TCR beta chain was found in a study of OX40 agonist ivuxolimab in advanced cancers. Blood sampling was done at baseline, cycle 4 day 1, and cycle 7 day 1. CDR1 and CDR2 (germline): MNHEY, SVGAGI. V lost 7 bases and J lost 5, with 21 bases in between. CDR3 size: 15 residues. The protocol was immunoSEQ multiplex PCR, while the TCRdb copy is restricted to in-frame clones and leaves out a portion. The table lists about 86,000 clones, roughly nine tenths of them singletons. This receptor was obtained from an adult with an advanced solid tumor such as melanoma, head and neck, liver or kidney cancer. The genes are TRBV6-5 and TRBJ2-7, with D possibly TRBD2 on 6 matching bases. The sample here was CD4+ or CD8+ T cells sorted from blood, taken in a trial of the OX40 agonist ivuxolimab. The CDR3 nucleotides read TGTGCCAGCAATTGGGCGGAACCGACTAGAAACGAGCAGTACTTC. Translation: CASNWAEPTRNEQYF.